This TCR beta chain was sequenced during a study of graft-versus-host responses after intestinal transplantation. For the study at large: Each recipient received anti-thymocyte globulin induction, then tacrolimus and steroids for roughly 3 years. Study outcomes and limitations: High graft-versus-host to host-versus-graft clonal ratios were seen in allografts of patients with graft-donor T cell macrochimerism. GvH clones surfaced in recipient marrow, some emerging earlier in ileum or blood.

Repertoires were generated with immunoSEQ multiplex PCR, while TCRdb's copy carries only in-frame clones and drops some. Here the sample spans about 100,000 clones, approximately 88% being singletons. A word on this clone: What it binds is unknown.

The CDR3 has 15 residues. With 6 bases clipped from V and 4 bases from J, the junction kept 10 bases outside the gene matches. Looked up from germline, CDR1 is SGHNT and CDR2 is YYREEE (reference sequence). The sample here was unstimulated CD4+ T cells sorted from spleen or lymph node cells, taken before transplant. The TCR sequence derives from a human donor who was the organ donor for an intestinal transplant. The V gene is TRBV5-4, the J gene TRBJ2-1; 7 nucleotides match TRBD2. The CDR3 here is CASNSGPGGYNEQFF. The DNA for the CDR3 is TGTGCCAGCAACTCGGGGCCGGGGGGTTACAATGAGCAGTTCTTC.